This T cell receptor (beta chain) was identified in a study of blood T cell repertoires in COVID-19. Study overall: Collection of acute and convalescent COVID-19 samples took place in the United States, Italy and Spain. PBMCs, B-cell-depleted T cells, or T cells were the source of the cDNA or gDNA that made up the material.

Methods used by the authors: Reference gene primer amplification gave estimated nucleated cell counts. Some clones are missing from TCRdb's copy, which holds only in-frame ones; the method was immunoSEQ multiplex PCR. That table supplies the V and J calls and clone size; D and trimming were determined from the DNA. The repertoire holds about 160,000 clones, with around four fifths as singletons. Specimen: peripheral blood. The clonotype comes from an elderly woman with acute or convalescent COVID-19.

The CDR3: CASTAGSRNQPQHF. The CDR3 DNA reads TGTGCCAGCACTGCAGGGTCGAGAAATCAGCCCCAGCATTTT. This chain uses TRBV2 with TRBJ1-5, with a possible D match to TRBD1 (5 bases). The V gene lost 7 bases and the J gene lost 4 bases, with 14 bases spanning the gap. The germline V gene has CDR1 SNHLY and CDR2 FYNNEI. This CDR3 contains 14 residues.